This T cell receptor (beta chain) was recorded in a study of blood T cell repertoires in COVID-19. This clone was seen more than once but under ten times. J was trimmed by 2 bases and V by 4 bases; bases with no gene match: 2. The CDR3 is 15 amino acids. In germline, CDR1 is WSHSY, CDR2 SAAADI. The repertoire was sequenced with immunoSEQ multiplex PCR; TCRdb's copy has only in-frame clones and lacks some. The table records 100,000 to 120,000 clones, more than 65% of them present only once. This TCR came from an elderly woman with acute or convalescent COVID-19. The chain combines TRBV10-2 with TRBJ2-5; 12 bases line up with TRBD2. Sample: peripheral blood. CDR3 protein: CASSVTSGSQETQYF. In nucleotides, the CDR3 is TGCGCCAGCAGTGTGACTAGCGGGAGTCAAGAGACCCAGTACTTC.